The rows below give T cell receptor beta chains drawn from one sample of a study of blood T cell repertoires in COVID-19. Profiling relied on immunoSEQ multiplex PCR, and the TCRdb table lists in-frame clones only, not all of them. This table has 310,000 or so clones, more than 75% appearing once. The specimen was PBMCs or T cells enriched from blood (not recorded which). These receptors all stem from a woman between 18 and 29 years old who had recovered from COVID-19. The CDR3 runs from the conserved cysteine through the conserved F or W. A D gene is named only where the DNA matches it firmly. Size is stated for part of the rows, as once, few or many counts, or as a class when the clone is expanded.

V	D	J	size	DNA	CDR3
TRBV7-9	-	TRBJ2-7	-	TGTGCCAGCAGCTGGTCGGGCGGGACCTACGAGCAGTACTTC	CASSWSGGTYEQYF
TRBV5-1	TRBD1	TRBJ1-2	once	TGCGCCAGCAGCTTTCAGGGGGCAGAAAACTATGGCTACACCTTC	CASSFQGAENYGYTF
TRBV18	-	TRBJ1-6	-	TGTGCCAGCTCACGGACCCTGGAGGATTCACCCCTCCACTTT	CASSRTLEDSPLHF
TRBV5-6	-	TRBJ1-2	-	TGTGCCAGCAGCTCATCAGGCTATGGCTACACCTTC	CASSSSGYGYTF
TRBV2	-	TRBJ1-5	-	TGTGCCAGCAGTGAAGCGTACGGAGGCAATCAGCCCCAGCATTTT	CASSEAYGGNQPQHF
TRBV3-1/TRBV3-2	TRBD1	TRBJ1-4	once	TGTGCCAGCAGCCTATCAAGCTCCGGGACAGGGGGTGAAAAACTGTTTTTT	CASSLSSSGTGGEKLFF
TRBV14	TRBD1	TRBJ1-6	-	TGTGCCAGCAGTCAATTCCCGGGACAGGGTAACTCACCCCTCCACTTT	CASSQFPGQGNSPLHF
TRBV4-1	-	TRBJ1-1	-	TGCGCCAGCAGCCTCGTCTTTATGCGGACAGAGAACACTGAAGCTTTCTTT	CASSLVFMRTENTEAFF
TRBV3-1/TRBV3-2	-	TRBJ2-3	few	TGTGCCAGCAGCCAAAGCGGCACAGATACGCAGTATTTT	CASSQSGTDTQYF
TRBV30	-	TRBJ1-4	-	TGTGCCTGGAGGGTTGGGGGGTTCTTCGGAACTAATGAAAAACTGTTTTTT	CAWRVGGFFGTNEKLFF
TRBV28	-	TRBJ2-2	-	TGTGCCAGCAGTTTATATCGGGGTTCGAACACCGGGGAGCTGTTTTTT	CASSLYRGSNTGELFF
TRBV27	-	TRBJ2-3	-	TGTGCCAGCAGCCAGTTTTTGACAGATACGCAGTATTTT	CASSQFLTDTQYF
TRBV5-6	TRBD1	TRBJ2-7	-	TGTGCCAGCAGCTTTGGGACAGTCTCCTACGAGCAGTACTTC	CASSFGTVSYEQYF
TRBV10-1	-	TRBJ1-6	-	TGCGCCAGCAGTGAGTCGGGACAAGGGATCCCCCTCCACTTT	CASSESGQGIPLHF
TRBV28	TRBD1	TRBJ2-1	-	TGTGCCAGCAGTTTACTACAGGGGGCTGTCAATGAGCAGTTCTTC	CASSLLQGAVNEQFF
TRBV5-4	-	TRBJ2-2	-	TGTGCCAGCAGCCTGGACAGCATAAACACCGGGGAGCTGTTTTTT	CASSLDSINTGELFF
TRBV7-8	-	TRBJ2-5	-	TGTGCCAGCAGCTTGTCTCTCAGGAAACCCGGGACCCAGTACTTC	CASSLSLRKPGTQYF
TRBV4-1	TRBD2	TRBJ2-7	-	TGCGCCAGCAGCCAACCTTGGGCTAGCGGTTTGGGCGAGCAGTACTTC	CASSQPWASGLGEQYF
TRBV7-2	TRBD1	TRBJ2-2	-	TGTGCCAGCAGCCCGGACAGGGCGAACACCGGGGAGCTGTTTTTT	CASSPDRANTGELFF
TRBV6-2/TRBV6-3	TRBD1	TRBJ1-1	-	TGTGCCAGCAGTTGGGACAGGGTTTCCCCAGCTTTCTTT	CASSWDRVSPAFF
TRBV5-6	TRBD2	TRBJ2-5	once	TGTGCCAGCAGCTTGTATAGCGGGAAGACGTTAGAGACCCAGTACTTC	CASSLYSGKTLETQYF
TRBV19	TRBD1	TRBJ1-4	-	TGTGCCAGTAGTCTCTGGACAGGGGGTGCGGAGAAACTGTTTTTT	CASSLWTGGAEKLFF
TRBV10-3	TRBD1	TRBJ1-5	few	TGTGCCATATCTGACAGGGATGGGGGCAATCAGCCCCAGCATTTT	CAISDRDGGNQPQHF
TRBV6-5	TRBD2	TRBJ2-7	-	TGTGCCAGCAGTTACTCGAGCGGGAGGGCCTACGAGCAGTACTTC	CASSYSSGRAYEQYF
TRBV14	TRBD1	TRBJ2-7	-	TGTGCCAGCAGCGCAGGGATAAGACAGGGTAAATCCCACGAGCAGTACTTC	CASSAGIRQGKSHEQYF
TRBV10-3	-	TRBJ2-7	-	TGTGCCATCAGTGAGGGGGTAGCGGTTAACTACGAGCAGTACTTC	CAISEGVAVNYEQYF
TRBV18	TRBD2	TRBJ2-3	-	TGTGCCAGCTCAAGATCGACTAGCGGGAGCGGGAGAGATACGCAGTATTTT	CASSRSTSGSGRDTQYF
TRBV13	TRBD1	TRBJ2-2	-	TGTGCCAGCAGCAGCACAGGACAGGGTGTTCCTGGGGAGCTGTTTTTT	CASSSTGQGVPGELFF
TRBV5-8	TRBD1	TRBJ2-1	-	TGTGCCAGCAGCTCCCGGACAGGGGCAAGGTTAGACAATGAGCAGTTCTTC	CASSSRTGARLDNEQFF
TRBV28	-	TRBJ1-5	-	TGTGCCAGCAGTCCCCCGCGGGCAGGAGAGCAGCCCCAGCATTTT	CASSPPRAGEQPQHF
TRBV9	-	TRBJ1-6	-	TGTGCCAGCAGCGGCGGACTCTATAATTCACCCCTCCACTTT	CASSGGLYNSPLHF
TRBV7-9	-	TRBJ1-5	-	TGTGCCAGCAGCCCACCAGGACTTAATCAGCCCCAGCATTTT	CASSPPGLNQPQHF
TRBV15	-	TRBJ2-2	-	TGTGCCACCAGCAGAGGGAGAACCGGGGAGCTGTTTTTT	CATSRGRTGELFF